Below are 21 T cell receptor beta chains sequenced from a single sample in a study of OX40 agonist ivuxolimab in advanced cancers. Sequencing used immunoSEQ multiplex PCR; TCRdb keeps in-frame clones, though not all of them. The repertoire holds roughly 82,000 clones, over 80% seen once, with over 0.7% in the top ten. The material was CD4+ or CD8+ T cells sorted from blood, obtained in a trial of the OX40 agonist ivuxolimab. These receptors came from an adult with an advanced solid tumor such as melanoma, head and neck, liver or kidney cancer.

The CDR3, as DNA: TGTGCCAGCAGCCCAGGAGGGGGGAACACCGGGGAGCTGTTTTTT. Its translation: CASSPGGGNTGELFF. The chain is built from TRBV7-9 and TRBJ2-2, with D tentatively TRBD1 or TRBD2 (6 bases each). Germline lookup yields CDR1 SEHNR and CDR2 FQNEAQ (reference sequence). The germline V and J ends were trimmed by 5 bases and 1 base, with 11 bases remaining between them. CDR3 size: 15 residues.

This chain joins TRBV2 and TRBJ1-2; 11 bases align to TRBD1. This CDR3 spans 14 amino acids. V lost 6 bases and J lost 2; bases outside the gene matches: 2. Germline V gives CDR1 SNHLY, CDR2 FYNNEI. DNA for the CDR3: TGTGCCAGCAGGGGGGACAGGGGGAACTATGGCTACACCTTC. It yields the protein CASRGDRGNYGYTF.

The chain is built from TRBV4-1 and TRBJ2-7; D is possibly TRBD1 (5 bases). The CDR3 consists of 15 residues. Trimming cost V 4 bases and J 1 base, with 14 bases left between them. Germline-derived CDR1 and CDR2 are MGHRA and YSYEKL. The chain's CDR3 is CASSLQGAASYEQYF. CDR3 nucleotides: TGCGCCAGCAGCCTCCAAGGGGCAGCTTCCTACGAGCAGTACTTC.

Here the CDR3 DNA reads TGTGCCAGCAGTGAATTACCGCAGGGGGCCGGCTACAATGAGCAGTTCTTC. This encodes CASSELPQGAGYNEQFF. V is TRBV6-1 and J is TRBJ2-1; 8 nucleotides match TRBD1. Trimming cost V 2 bases and J 3 bases; bases outside gene matches: 9. The CDR3 extends over 17 amino acids. The V gene's germline CDR1 is MNHNS and CDR2 SASEGT.

This clone was counted once. V is TRBV7-9 and J is TRBJ1-6, with TRBD1 matching over 8 bases. CDR1 and CDR2 (germline): SEHNR, FQNEAQ (reference sequence). CDR3 length: 15 residues. Germline trimming cut 3 bases from V and 9 bases from J; bases unmatched to any gene: 7. Here the CDR3 reads CASSLQTGEVSPLHF. In DNA form, the CDR3 reads TGTGCCAGCAGCTTGCAGACAGGGGAGGTTTCACCCCTCCACTTT.

The J gene is TRBJ2-5, the V gene TRBV2; 12 nucleotides align to TRBD2. Germline V gene lookup returns CDR1 SNHLY and CDR2 FYNNEI. The CDR3 runs 13 residues. The V segment lost 8 bases and the J segment 5 bases; nucleotides outside the gene matches: 3. The DNA for the CDR3 is TGTGCCAGCCTCGGACTAGCGGGGGAGACCCAGTACTTC. Its protein is CASLGLAGETQYF.

This clone appeared once. The rearrangement joins TRBV9 to TRBJ2-7; D gene uncertain. This CDR3 contains 14 residues. Germline V CDR1 and CDR2: SGDLS, YYNGEE. V lost 0 bases to trimming and J lost 3 bases, with 10 bases between them. CDR3: CASSVAPSLYEQYF. The CDR3 nucleotides are TGTGCCAGCAGCGTAGCCCCCAGTCTCTACGAGCAGTACTTC.

This chain joins TRBV5-8 and TRBJ2-5; no reliable D call. The CDR3 contains 11 residues. Deletions cut 0 bases from V and 8 bases from J, with 5 bases between. Per the germline V gene, CDR1 is SGHTS and CDR2 is YDEGEE. CDR3 DNA: TGTGCCAGCAGCTTGGAATCCACCCAGTACTTC. Amino acids: CASSLESTQYF.

The rearrangement joins TRBV27 to TRBJ1-6, with D perhaps TRBD1 (5 bases). V was trimmed by 5 bases and J by 7 bases, leaving 18 bases between them. The CDR3 runs 16 residues. CDR1 and CDR2 from the germline V gene are MNHEY and SMNVEV (reference sequence). CDR3 residues: CASSTKTGTANSPLHF. The CDR3 coding sequence is TGTGCCAGCAGTACCAAAACCGGGACGGCGAATTCACCCCTCCACTTT.

V and J are TRBV4-3 and TRBJ1-4, with TRBD1 as a possible D gene (5 bases). The CDR3 has 18 residues. The V gene lost 0 bases and the J gene lost 0 bases, with 14 bases spanning the gap. Germline CDR1 and CDR2: LGHNA and YSLEER. The CDR3 DNA reads TGCGCCAGCAGCCAAGATCCCTTTAAGGGGTCAACTAATGAAAAACTGTTTTTT. Translated, it gives CASSQDPFKGSTNEKLFF.

The J gene is TRBJ2-5, the V gene TRBV7-2; TRBD1 aligns across 7 bases. CDR3 size: 13 residues. The junction had 0 bases not matched to a gene; V was cut back by 1 base and J by 4 bases. Looked up from germline, CDR1 is SGHTA and CDR2 is FQGNSA. CDR3 coding DNA: TGTGCCAGCAGCTTAGGACAGGGAGAGACCCAGTACTTC. Its translation: CASSLGQGETQYF.

This chain connects TRBV7-2 to TRBJ2-5, with D possibly called TRBD1 or TRBD2 (5 bases each). The length of the CDR3 is 14 residues. Germline CDR1 is SGHTA and CDR2 is FQGNSA. V was shortened by 7 bases and J by 0 bases, with 12 bases between the two germline ends. CDR3 DNA sequence: TGTGCCAGCAAACTCGGGACCAACCAAGAGACCCAGTACTTC. Its translation is CASKLGTNQETQYF.

A note on this clone: Other DNA sequences within the sample encode an identical CDR3. The chain uses TRBV7-2 and TRBJ2-7, with 11 nucleotides matching TRBD2. The length of the CDR3 is 13 residues. Per germline, CDR1 SGHTA and CDR2 FQGNSA. After removal of 8 bases from V and 5 bases from J, the junction contained 5 bases not matched to a gene. CDR3 sequence (DNA): TGTGCCAGCTCCACTAGCGGGGGCAACGAGCAGTACTTC. Its translation: CASSTSGGNEQYF. Looking up the rest from reference TRBV7-2 and TRBJ2-7 gives the full variable domain: GAGVSQSPSNKVTEKGKDVELRCDPISGHTALYWYRQSLGQGLEFLIYFQGNSAPDKSGLPSDRFSAERTGGSVSTLTIQRTQQEDSAVYLCASSTSGGNEQYFGPGTRLTVT.

V gene TRBV11-2 combines with J gene TRBJ1-6; no clear D. The CDR3 has 15 residues. The germline V and J ends were trimmed by 5 bases and 10 bases, with 18 bases remaining between them. CDR1 SGHAT and CDR2 FQNNGV come from the germline V gene. The CDR3 coding sequence is TGTGCCAGCAGCGTACAACGGGCATCAGAATCACCCCTCCACTTT. Its translation: CASSVQRASESPLHF.

The rearrangement links TRBV27 to TRBJ1-3; a weak D match, TRBD1 (5 bases). V was shortened by 5 bases and J by 4 bases, with 12 bases between the two germline ends. Germline V gene sequence: CDR1 MNHEY, CDR2 SMNVEV (reference sequence). This CDR3 comprises 14 residues. Written as DNA, the CDR3 is TGTGCCAGCAGTCGGGGGGGAATCGGAAACACCATATATTTT. It encodes CASSRGGIGNTIYF.

There are a few counts of this clone. This chain joins TRBV4-3 and TRBJ1-1; D gene ambiguous. The germline V and J ends were trimmed by 0 bases and 6 bases, with 11 bases remaining between them. Germline CDR1 and CDR2: LGHNA and YSLEER. The length of the CDR3 is 14 residues. This CDR3 reads CASSQELLSAEAFF. In nucleotides, the CDR3 is TGCGCCAGCAGCCAAGAGTTACTTAGCGCTGAAGCTTTCTTT.

V and J are TRBV27 and TRBJ1-1; D ambiguous. The germline gives CDR1 MNHEY, CDR2 SMNVEV (reference sequence). V gave up 4 bases and J gave up 11 bases, with 17 bases separating them. The CDR3 has 13 amino acids. CDR3 nucleotides: TGTGCCAGCAGTTCCCCTGGACCAGCCGAGGCTTTCTTT. It yields the protein CASSSPGPAEAFF.

The genes are TRBV7-2 and TRBJ2-7; the D gene is possibly TRBD2 (6 bases). V lost 5 bases, J lost 7 bases, and 12 bases lay in between. Germline assignment: CDR1 SGHTA and CDR2 FQGNSA. The CDR3 contains 12 residues. The CDR3 protein is CASSPYGGEQYF. DNA for the CDR3: TGTGCCAGCAGCCCCTATGGGGGGGAGCAGTACTTC.

This clone came up a few times. The V and J genes are TRBV5-1 and TRBJ1-6; D may be TRBD1 (6 bases). The CDR3 consists of 15 residues. V lost 2 bases and J 3 bases, leaving 9 bases between the germline ends. Germline V gene lookup returns CDR1 SGHRS and CDR2 YFSETQ. The CDR3 is CASSFGGGYNSPLHF. The CDR3 nucleotides are TGCGCCAGCAGCTTCGGAGGGGGCTATAATTCACCCCTCCACTTT.

The CDR3 protein is CASSQEMTQVGADTQYF. CDR3 sequence (DNA): TGCGCCAGCAGCCAAGAGATGACCCAAGTCGGAGCAGATACGCAGTATTTT. The gene calls are TRBV4-3 and TRBJ2-3, with unresolved D. The length of the CDR3 is 17 residues. Germline CDR1 LGHNA, CDR2 YSLEER. V was trimmed by 0 bases and J by 4 bases, leaving 17 bases between them.

The genes are TRBV29-1 and TRBJ2-2, with TRBD1 matching 9 bases. Germline trimming cut 7 bases from V and 4 bases from J; bases unmatched to any gene: 4. The length of the CDR3 is 13 residues. Germline V CDR1 and CDR2: SQVTM, ANQGSEA. The CDR3: CSAGTGFTGELFF. The DNA for the CDR3 is TGCAGCGCTGGGACAGGGTTCACCGGGGAGCTGTTTTTT.